This T cell receptor beta chain was found in a study of regulatory T cells in long-lasting Graves disease. This clonotype was detected a few times. This CDR3 fails to terminate in the conserved phenylalanine or tryptophan, so it likely reflects a read error. Time point noted: newly diagnosed GD, antithyroid drugs for less than 3 months. PBMCs were the source of the RNA used for TCR sequencing. In building TCR beta libraries, iRepertoire HTBI primers were used together with Arm-PCR of CDR3 regions. One entry per CDR3 protein, called by TCRdb with MiXCR from the multiplex PCR reads. The sample has some 400,000 distinct CDR3 sequences, about 16% seen once. The ends lost 3 bases at V and 7 bases at J; junction bases unmatched: 3. CDR3 length equals 12 residues. The same sample was also studied in work on T cells in Graves' hyperthyroidism and ophthalmopathy.

The J gene is TRBJ2-7, the V gene TRBV12-3 or TRBV12-4; 7 bases align to TRBD2. The material sequenced was peripheral blood mononuclear cells (PBMCs), taken at new diagnosis, from a patient treated with antithyroid drugs. The sequence was collected from a woman aged 25 to 39 with Graves disease. The CDR3 region has the DNA TGTGCCAGCAGTTTCCGGGGAGGGGAGCAGTACCTC. The encoded protein is CASSFRGGEQYL.